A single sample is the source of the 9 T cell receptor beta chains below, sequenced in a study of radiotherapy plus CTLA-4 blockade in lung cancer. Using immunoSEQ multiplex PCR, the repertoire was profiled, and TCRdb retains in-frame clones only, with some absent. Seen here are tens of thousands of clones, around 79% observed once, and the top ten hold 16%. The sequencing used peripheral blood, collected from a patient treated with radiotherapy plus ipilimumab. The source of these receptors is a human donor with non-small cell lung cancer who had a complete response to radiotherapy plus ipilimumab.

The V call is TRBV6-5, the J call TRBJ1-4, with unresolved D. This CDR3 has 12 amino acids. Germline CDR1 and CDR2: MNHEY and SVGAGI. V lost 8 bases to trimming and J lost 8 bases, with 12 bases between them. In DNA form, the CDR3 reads TGTGCCAGCGGACTAAAATGGGAAAAACTGTTTTTT. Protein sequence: CASGLKWEKLFF.

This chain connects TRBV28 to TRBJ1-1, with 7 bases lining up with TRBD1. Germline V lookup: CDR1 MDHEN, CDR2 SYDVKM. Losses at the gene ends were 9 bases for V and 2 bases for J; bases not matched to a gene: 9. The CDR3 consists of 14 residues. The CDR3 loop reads CASTPGTANTEAFF. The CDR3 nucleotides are TGTGCCAGTACCCCCGGGACAGCTAACACTGAAGCTTTCTTT. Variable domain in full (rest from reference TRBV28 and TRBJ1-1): DVKVTQSSRYLVKRTGEKVFLECVQDMDHENMFWYRQDPGLGLRLIYFSYDVKMKEKGDIPEGYSVSREKKERFSLILESASTNQTSMYLCASTPGTANTEAFFGQGTRLTVV.

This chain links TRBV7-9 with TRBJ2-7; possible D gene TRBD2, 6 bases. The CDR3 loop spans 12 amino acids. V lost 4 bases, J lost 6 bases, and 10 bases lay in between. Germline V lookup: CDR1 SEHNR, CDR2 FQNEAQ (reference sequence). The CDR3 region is CASSYRDFEQYF. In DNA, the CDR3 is TGTGCCAGCAGCTACCGGGACTTCGAGCAGTACTTC.

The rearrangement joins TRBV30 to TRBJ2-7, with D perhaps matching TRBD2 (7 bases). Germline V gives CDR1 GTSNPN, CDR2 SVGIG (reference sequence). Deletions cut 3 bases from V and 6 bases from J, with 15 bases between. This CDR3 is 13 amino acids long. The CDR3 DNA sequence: TGTGCCTGGAGAGGGGGGGGGTTCGGCGAGCAGTACTTC. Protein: CAWRGGGFGEQYF.

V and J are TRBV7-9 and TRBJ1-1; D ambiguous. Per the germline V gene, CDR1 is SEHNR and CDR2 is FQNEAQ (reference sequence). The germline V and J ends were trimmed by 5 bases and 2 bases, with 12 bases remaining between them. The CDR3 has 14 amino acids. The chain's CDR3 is CASSQDWGNTEAFF. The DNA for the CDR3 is TGTGCCAGCAGCCAGGACTGGGGAAACACTGAAGCTTTCTTT. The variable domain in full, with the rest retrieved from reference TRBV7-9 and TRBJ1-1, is DTGVSQNPRHKITKRGQNVTFRCDPISEHNRLYWYRQTLGQGPEFLTYFQNEAQLEKSRLLSDRFSAERPKGSFSTLEIQRTEQGDSAMYLCASSQDWGNTEAFFGQGTRLTVV.

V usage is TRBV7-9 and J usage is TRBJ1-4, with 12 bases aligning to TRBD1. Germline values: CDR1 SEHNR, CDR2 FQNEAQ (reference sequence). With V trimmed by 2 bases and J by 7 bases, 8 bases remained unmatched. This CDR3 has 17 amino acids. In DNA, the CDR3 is TGTGCCAGCAGCTTAAAGGGACAGGGGGCGGAGGGTGAAAAACTGTTTTTT. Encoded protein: CASSLKGQGAEGEKLFF.

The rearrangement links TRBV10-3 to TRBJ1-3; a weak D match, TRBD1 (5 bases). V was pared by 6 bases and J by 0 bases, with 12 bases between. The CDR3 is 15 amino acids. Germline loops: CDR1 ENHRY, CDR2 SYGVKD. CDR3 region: CAIRNETVSGNTIYF. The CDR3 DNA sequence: TGTGCCATCAGAAACGAGACAGTCTCTGGAAACACCATATATTTT.

CDR3 amino acids: CASRGLAGYNEQFF. The CDR3 nucleotides read TGTGCCAGCAGGGGACTAGCGGGTTACAATGAGCAGTTCTTC. The chain is built from TRBV2 and TRBJ2-1; 12 bases align to TRBD2. CDR3 length: 14 amino acids. Trimming took 6 bases from V and 4 from J; bases not matched to a gene: 1. Germline CDR1 reads SNHLY; CDR2 reads FYNNEI. Variable domain in full (rest from reference TRBV2 and TRBJ2-1): EPEVTQTPSHQVTQMGQEVILRCVPISNHLYFYWYRQILGQKVEFLVSFYNNEISEKSEIFDDQFSVERPDGSNFTLKIRSTKLEDSAMYFCASRGLAGYNEQFFGPGTRLTVL.

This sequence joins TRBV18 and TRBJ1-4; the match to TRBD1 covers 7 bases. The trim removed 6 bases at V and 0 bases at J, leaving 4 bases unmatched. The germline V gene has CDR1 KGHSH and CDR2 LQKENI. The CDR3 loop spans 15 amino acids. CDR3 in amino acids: CASSRQGPTNEKLFF. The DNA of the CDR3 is TGTGCCAGCTCCCGACAGGGCCCAACTAATGAAAAACTGTTTTTT.